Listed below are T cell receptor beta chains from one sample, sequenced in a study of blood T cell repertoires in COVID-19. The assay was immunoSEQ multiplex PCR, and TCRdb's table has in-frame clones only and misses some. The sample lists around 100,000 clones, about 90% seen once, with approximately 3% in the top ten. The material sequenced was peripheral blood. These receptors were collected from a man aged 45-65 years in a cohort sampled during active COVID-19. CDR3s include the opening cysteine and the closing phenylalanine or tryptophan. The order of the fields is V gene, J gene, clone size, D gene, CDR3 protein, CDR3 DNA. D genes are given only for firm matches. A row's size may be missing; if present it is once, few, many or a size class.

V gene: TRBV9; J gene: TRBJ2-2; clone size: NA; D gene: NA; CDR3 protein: CASSVELLNTGELFF; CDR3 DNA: TGTGCCAGCAGCGTAGAATTACTTAACACCGGGGAGCTGTTTTTT
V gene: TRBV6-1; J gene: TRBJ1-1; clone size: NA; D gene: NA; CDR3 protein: CASSDIGGEGGEAFF; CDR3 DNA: TGTGCCAGCAGTGATATAGGTGGGGAAGGTGGGGAGGCTTTCTTT
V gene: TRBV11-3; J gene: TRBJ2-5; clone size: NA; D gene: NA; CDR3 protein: CASSFSSQETQYF; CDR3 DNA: TGTGCCAGCAGCTTTAGCAGTCAAGAGACCCAGTACTTC
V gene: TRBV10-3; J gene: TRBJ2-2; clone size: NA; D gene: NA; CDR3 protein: CASGDTGELFF; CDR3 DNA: TGTGCCAGCGGAGACACCGGGGAGCTGTTTTTT
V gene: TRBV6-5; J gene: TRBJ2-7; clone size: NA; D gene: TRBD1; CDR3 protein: CASSTDRSTYEQYF; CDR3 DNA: TGTGCCAGCAGTACGGACAGGAGCACCTACGAGCAGTACTTC
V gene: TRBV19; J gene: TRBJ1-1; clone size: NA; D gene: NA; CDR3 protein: CASTPLGRTEAFF; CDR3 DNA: TGTGCCAGTACCCCCCTCGGGAGAACTGAAGCTTTCTTT
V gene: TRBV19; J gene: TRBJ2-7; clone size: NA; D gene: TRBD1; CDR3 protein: CASSGQDWREQYF; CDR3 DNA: TGTGCCAGTAGTGGACAGGACTGGAGAGAGCAGTACTTC
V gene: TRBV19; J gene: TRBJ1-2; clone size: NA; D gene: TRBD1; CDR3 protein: CASTMVRGRHPGGYTF; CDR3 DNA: TGTGCCAGTACAATGGTTAGGGGGCGTCATCCGGGCGGCTACACCTTC
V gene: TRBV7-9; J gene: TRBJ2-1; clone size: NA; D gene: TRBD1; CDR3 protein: CASSPGTGAYNEQFF; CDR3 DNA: TGTGCCAGCAGCCCCGGGACAGGGGCTTACAATGAGCAGTTCTTC
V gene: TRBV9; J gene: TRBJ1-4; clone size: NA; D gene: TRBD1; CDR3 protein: CASSVGGTGAGEKLFF; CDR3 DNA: TGTGCCAGCAGCGTAGGGGGTACAGGGGCAGGTGAAAAACTGTTTTTT
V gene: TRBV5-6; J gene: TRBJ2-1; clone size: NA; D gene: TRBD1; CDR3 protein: CASRLQGSSYNEQFF; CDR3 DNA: TGTGCCAGCAGGTTACAGGGGTCTTCCTACAATGAGCAGTTCTTC
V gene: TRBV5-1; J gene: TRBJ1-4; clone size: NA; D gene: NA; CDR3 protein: CASSLGHISTRGNEKLFF; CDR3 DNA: TGCGCCAGCAGCTTGGGACATATCTCCACCCGGGGTAATGAAAAACTGTTTTTT
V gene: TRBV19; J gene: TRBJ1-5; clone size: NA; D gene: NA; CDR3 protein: CASSIDPATGMRQPQHF; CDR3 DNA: TGTGCCAGTAGTATAGATCCGGCTACGGGGATGAGACAGCCCCAGCATTTT
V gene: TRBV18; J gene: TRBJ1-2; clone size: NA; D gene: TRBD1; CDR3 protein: CASSRGQGYGYTF; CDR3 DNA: TGTGCCAGCTCCCGAGGACAGGGCTATGGCTACACCTTC
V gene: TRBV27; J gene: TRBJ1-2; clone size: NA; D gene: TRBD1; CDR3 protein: CATRPLGTDGYTF; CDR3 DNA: TGTGCCACCAGGCCCCTCGGGACAGATGGCTACACCTTC
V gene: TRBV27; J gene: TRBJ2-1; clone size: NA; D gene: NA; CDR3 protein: CASSLRGGINEQFF; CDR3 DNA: TGTGCCAGCAGTTTAAGGGGGGGGATCAATGAGCAGTTCTTC
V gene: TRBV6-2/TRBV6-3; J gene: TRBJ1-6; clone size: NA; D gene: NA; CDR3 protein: CASSMSSVALHF; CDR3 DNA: TGTGCCAGCAGTATGAGTAGCGTGGCCCTCCACTTT
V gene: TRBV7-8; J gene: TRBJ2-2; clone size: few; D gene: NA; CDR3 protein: CASSLAGKNTGELFF; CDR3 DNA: TGTGCCAGCAGCTTAGCGGGCAAGAACACCGGGGAGCTGTTTTTT
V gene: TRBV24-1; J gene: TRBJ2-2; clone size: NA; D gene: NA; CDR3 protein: CATSDPGQSFTGELFF; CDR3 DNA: TGTGCCACCAGCGATCCGGGACAATCATTCACCGGGGAGCTGTTTTTT
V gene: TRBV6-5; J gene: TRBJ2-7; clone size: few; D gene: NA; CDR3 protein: CASPGVLSYEQYF; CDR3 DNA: TGTGCCAGCCCCGGGGTACTATCCTACGAGCAGTACTTC
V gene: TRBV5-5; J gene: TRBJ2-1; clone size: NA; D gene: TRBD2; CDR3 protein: CASSRSGAYEQFF; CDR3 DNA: TGTGCCAGCAGCCGTAGCGGGGCGTATGAGCAGTTCTTC
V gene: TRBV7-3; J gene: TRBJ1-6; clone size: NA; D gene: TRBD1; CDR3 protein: CASSLDRLSPLHF; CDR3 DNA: TGTGCCAGCAGCTTGGACAGGCTCTCACCCCTCCACTTT
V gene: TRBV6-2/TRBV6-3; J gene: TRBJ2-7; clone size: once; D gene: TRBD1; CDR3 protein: CASSPTGPYEQYF; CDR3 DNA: TGTGCCAGCAGTCCGACAGGGCCCTACGAGCAGTACTTC